Listed below are T cell receptor beta chains from one sample, sequenced in a study of cytomegalovirus exposure and HLA in healthy donors. Here immunoSEQ multiplex PCR was the method, and the copy in TCRdb shows in-frame clones only, minus some. Of some 150,000 clones in the sample, roughly 80% were seen once. The sequenced sample was PBMCs. These receptors came from a human donor in good health. CDR3s include the opening cysteine and the closing phenylalanine or tryptophan. The D gene is left open where the match is weak. Expanded clones get a size class; other rows say once, few or many, or leave the size out.

size,V,J,D,CDR3,DNA
.,TRBV5-1,TRBJ1-1,.,CASSTGQNTEAFF,TGCGCCAGCAGCACCGGACAGAACACTGAAGCTTTCTTT
few,TRBV7-2,TRBJ1-2,.,CASSLGQGNYGYTF,TGTGCCAGCAGCTTAGGCCAGGGAAACTATGGCTACACCTTC
.,TRBV10-3,TRBJ1-2,TRBD1,CATTGQGADYGYTF,TGTGCCACCACGGGACAGGGGGCGGACTATGGCTACACCTTC
.,TRBV5-4,TRBJ2-7,TRBD2,CASSPGLAGYEQYF,TGTGCCAGCAGCCCCGGACTAGCGGGATACGAGCAGTACTTC
.,TRBV6-6,TRBJ1-2,.,CASSGQGLRGYTF,TGTGCCAGCAGTGGCCAGGGTTTACGAGGCTACACCTTC
.,TRBV18,TRBJ1-4,.,CASSPLVFPGGTNEKLFF,TGTGCCAGCTCACCACTCGTGTTCCCAGGTGGAACTAATGAAAAACTGTTTTTT
few,TRBV7-6,TRBJ2-7,.,CASSPRGALSYEQYF,TGTGCCAGCAGCCCCCGGGGGGCACTCTCCTACGAGCAGTACTTC
.,TRBV6-1,TRBJ1-1,.,CASSVEMNTEAFF,TGTGCCAGCAGTGTAGAAATGAACACTGAAGCTTTCTTT
.,TRBV27,TRBJ1-3,.,CASSPTVSGNTIYF,TGTGCCAGCAGCCCTACAGTGAGTGGAAACACCATATATTTT
few,TRBV5-1,TRBJ2-7,.,CASSLGGGNYEQYF,TGCGCCAGCAGCTTGGGGGGCGGGAACTACGAGCAGTACTTC